This T cell receptor beta chain was captured in a study of OX40 agonist ivuxolimab in advanced cancers. Study information: Three patients got partial responses; one had hepatocellular carcinoma and two had cutaneous melanoma.

The repertoire was sequenced with immunoSEQ multiplex PCR; TCRdb's copy has only in-frame clones and lacks some. The table includes approximately 84,000 clones, around 83% detected once. This clone was recorded once. This sample includes further DNA sequences coding for the same CDR3. The sample consisted of CD4+ or CD8+ T cells sorted from blood, taken in a trial of the OX40 agonist ivuxolimab. The TCR sequence derives from an adult with an advanced solid tumor such as melanoma, head and neck, liver or kidney cancer.

The DNA of the CDR3 is TGTGCCAGCAGCTATCGGGACAGCTCCTACGAGCAGTACTTC. The encoded protein is CASSYRDSSYEQYF. V usage is TRBV7-8 and J usage is TRBJ2-7, with TRBD1 matching 7 bases. CDR3 length: 14 amino acids. Losses at the gene ends were 4 bases for V and 0 bases for J; bases not matched to a gene: 3. Germline lookup yields CDR1 SGHVS and CDR2 FQNEAQ.